Detailed here is one T cell receptor (beta chain). The assay was immunoSEQ multiplex PCR, and TCRdb's table has in-frame clones only and misses some. In the table there are 170,000 or so clones, around nine tenths of which are singletons. This specimen belongs to a study of blood T cell repertoires in COVID-19. At the level of the study: Material from acute and convalescent COVID-19 was sourced from the United States, Italy and Spain. From T cells, B-cell-depleted T cells, or PBMCs came the material, which was cDNA or gDNA.

V was clipped by 3 bases and J by 4 bases, with 15 bases between them. Per the germline V gene, CDR1 is MGHRA and CDR2 is YSYEKL. CDR3 length equals 15 residues. Input material: peripheral blood. The receptor's source is a woman under 30 who had recovered from COVID-19. This chain uses TRBV4-1 with TRBJ1-2, with D tentatively TRBD1 (6 bases). The CDR3 region is CASSQEQGVGYGYTF. The CDR3 nucleotides read TGCGCCAGCAGCCAGGAACAGGGCGTAGGCTATGGCTACACCTTC.